These T cell receptor beta chains were read from a single sample in a study of T cells in Graves' hyperthyroidism and ophthalmopathy. From the multiplex PCR reads, TCRdb called clonotypes with MiXCR, one entry per CDR3 protein. The sample shows about 400,000 distinct CDR3 sequences, approximately 15% of them seen only once. Sequencing was carried out using blood. Receptor source: a woman aged 18 to 35 with Graves' hyperthyroidism. Each CDR3 is given with its conserved first and last residue. A D gene is named only where the DNA matches it firmly. Size values are once, few and many counts, or a class for expanded clones, and some rows have none.

d_call cdr3_length clone_size j_call v_call cdr3_aa cdr3_nt
. 14 many TRBJ2-7 TRBV20-1 CSARAMDRPYEQYF TGCAGTGCCAGGGCAATGGACAGACCCTACGAGCAGTACTTC
TRBD2 15 many TRBJ2-3 TRBV6-2/TRBV6-3 CASTASGRAGDTQYF TGTGCCAGCACTGCGAGCGGGAGGGCCGGGGATACGCAGTATTTT
TRBD1 16 many TRBJ1-1 TRBV6-5 CASSYSHRGRNTEAFF TGTGCCAGCAGTTACTCCCACAGGGGGAGGAACACTGAAGCTTTCTTT
. 16 many TRBJ2-7 TRBV5-1 CASSLGPSGLSYEQYF TGCGCCAGCAGCTTGGGGCCGAGCGGCCTTTCCTACGAGCAGTACTTC
. 15 many TRBJ1-3 TRBV30 CAWSLGISSGNTIYF TGTGCCTGGAGTTTGGGGATCTCCTCTGGAAACACCATATATTTT
. 14 many TRBJ1-2 TRBV7-9 CASSGSGRNYGYTF TGTGCCAGCAGCGGCTCAGGGCGTAACTATGGCTACACCTTC
. 12 many TRBJ1-1 TRBV30 CAWGGGNTEAFF TGTGCCTGGGGAGGGGGAAACACTGAAGCTTTCTTT
. 15 many TRBJ1-4 TRBV7-6 CASSFKQGSAEKLFF TGTGCCAGCAGCTTCAAACAGGGATCGGCTGAAAAACTGTTTTTT
TRBD2 16 many TRBJ2-1 TRBV20-1 CSARDPRLAGGNEQFF TGCAGTGCTAGAGATCCTCGACTAGCGGGAGGCAATGAGCAGTTCTTC
. 19 many TRBJ2-1 TRBV12-3/TRBV12-4 CASSFPPRRGGQIGNEQFF TGTGCCAGCAGTTTCCCTCCCCGGCGCGGGGGCCAGATAGGGAATGAGCAGTTCTTC
. 15 many TRBJ2-2 TRBV5-5 CASSLEWVVTGELFF TGTGCCAGCAGCTTGGAGTGGGTGGTCACCGGGGAGCTGTTTTTT
TRBD2 16 . TRBJ2-7 TRBV12-3/TRBV12-4 CASSLYGAGGPREQYF TGTGCCAGCAGTTTATATGGGGCGGGGGGGCCTCGCGAGCAGTACTTC
TRBD1 16 few TRBJ2-3 TRBV27 CASSFFPGQGADTQYF TGTGCCAGCAGTTTCTTCCCGGGACAGGGAGCAGATACGCAGTATTTT
TRBD1 14 many TRBJ2-7 TRBV20-1 CSARPHRGAYEQYF TGCAGTGCTAGACCCCACAGGGGCGCCTACGAGCAGTACTTC
TRBD2 17 many TRBJ2-7 TRBV7-7 CASSEHRSGWYAGEQYF TGTGCTAGCAGCGAACACCGTAGCGGGTGGTATGCGGGCGAGCAGTACTTC